Listed here are 11 T cell receptor beta chains from one sample, sequenced in a study of PD-1 blockade in classical Hodgkin lymphoma. Time point specified: cycle 4 day 1 (C4D1), after about 6 weeks of nivolumab. All patients experienced relapse after autologous stem cell transplantation, and brentuximab vedotin exposure was variable. Assay used: immunoSEQ multiplex PCR; TCRdb lists only in-frame clones, some missing. Among roughly 40,000 clones, roughly two thirds were seen once, and the ten largest hold around 3.1%. The sequencing used peripheral blood mononuclear cells (PBMCs), collected before the fourth cycle of nivolumab. These receptors were obtained from a human donor with classical Hodgkin lymphoma.

This clone was observed a few times. V is TRBV30 and J is TRBJ1-1; D not resolved. The CDR3 sequence is 13 residues long. The germline V and J ends were trimmed by 5 bases and 2 bases, with 12 bases remaining between them. Germline CDR1 GTSNPN, CDR2 SVGIG (reference sequence). CDR3 sequence: CAWEREGNTEAFF. DNA of the CDR3: TGTGCCTGGGAGAGGGAGGGTAACACTGAAGCTTTCTTT. The full variable domain, its missing parts supplied by reference TRBV30 and TRBJ1-1, is SQTIHQWPATLVQPVGSPLSLECTVEGTSNPNLYWYRQAAGRGLQLLFYSVGIGQISSEVPQNLSASRPQDRQFILSSKKLLLSDSGFYLCAWEREGNTEAFFGQGTRLTVV.

This sequence joins TRBV9 and TRBJ2-3, with TRBD2 matching over 8 bases. V was pared by 2 bases and J by 5 bases, with 13 bases of the junction left unmatched. Looked up from germline, CDR1 is SGDLS and CDR2 is YYNGEE. The CDR3 length is 17 residues. CDR3 protein: CASSVDPGGGRGDTQYF. In DNA form, the CDR3 reads TGTGCCAGCAGCGTCGACCCCGGGGGGGGGAGGGGAGATACGCAGTATTTT.

This clone was seen a single time. This chain joins TRBV7-2 and TRBJ1-2, with D possibly being TRBD1 (5 bases). The germline V gene has CDR1 SGHTA and CDR2 FQGNSA. The V gene lost 3 bases and the J gene lost 8 bases, with 13 bases spanning the gap. CDR3 length: 13 residues. The CDR3 is CASSLSGLGGYTF. CDR3 bases: TGTGCCAGCAGCTTGTCGGGACTGGGAGGCTACACCTTC.

This clone was detected once. This chain links TRBV28 with TRBJ2-3; TRBD1 matches 9 bases. The V gene end was trimmed by 10 bases and the J gene end by 3 bases; junction bases not matched to a gene: 8. Germline V gives CDR1 MDHEN, CDR2 SYDVKM. The length of the CDR3 is 14 residues. CDR3 sequence: CAILGQGGTDTQYF. The CDR3 DNA sequence: TGTGCCATCCTGGGACAGGGAGGGACAGATACGCAGTATTTT.

With regard to this clone: The junction departs from germline at one end; a sequencing error may be responsible. The chain employs TRBV7-2 and TRBJ1-2; D is unresolved. The germline V gene has CDR1 SGHTA and CDR2 FQGNSA. The CDR3 contains 13 residues. CDR3 coding DNA: TGCGCCAGCAGCCAAGATCTGAACTATGGCTACACCTTC. Translated, it gives CASSQDLNYGYTF.

This clone was seen a handful of times. This chain uses TRBV2 with TRBJ1-6; D remains unclear. The CDR3 covers 15 residues. Per germline, CDR1 SNHLY and CDR2 FYNNEI. The ends were cut back, 6 bases at V and 10 bases at J, with 19 bases in the middle. CDR3 bases: TGTGCCAGCAGCTTCGACATCGGGCAAGAATCACCCCTCCACTTT. It specifies CASSFDIGQESPLHF.

This clone was found a few times. The rearrangement links TRBV19 to TRBJ1-5, with D possibly being TRBD1 (6 bases). V lost 2 bases and J lost 15, with 20 bases in between. This CDR3 is built from 14 residues. In germline, CDR1 is LNHDA, CDR2 SQIVND (reference sequence). The CDR3 protein is CASSIHRDFPFTHF. DNA of the CDR3: TGTGCCAGTAGTATACACAGGGACTTCCCTTTTACGCATTTT.

This chain connects TRBV6-1 to TRBJ1-2; TRBD1 might be the D (5 bases). Trimming shortened V by 4 bases and J by 4 bases, and 10 bases separated the two germline ends. The CDR3 length is 13 residues. Germline CDR1 MNHNS, CDR2 SASEGT. This chain's CDR3 is CASSADSFYGYTF. CDR3 sequence (DNA): TGTGCCAGCAGTGCCGACAGCTTCTATGGCTACACCTTC.

This chain connects TRBV5-1 to TRBJ1-1; D not resolved. Per the germline V gene, CDR1 is SGHRS and CDR2 is YFSETQ. This CDR3 has 14 residues. The V gene lost 0 bases and the J gene lost 2 bases, with 8 bases spanning the gap. The chain's CDR3 is CASSLGRINTEAFF. CDR3 bases: TGCGCCAGCAGCTTGGGACGGATCAACACTGAAGCTTTCTTT.

The chain recombines TRBV7-8 with TRBJ1-1; D uncertain. This CDR3 is built from 12 residues. The germline V gene encodes CDR1 SGHVS and CDR2 FQNEAQ. Trimming removed 5 bases at V and 2 bases at J, with 6 bases between. The CDR3 DNA is TGTGCCAGCAGCCTAATAAACACTGAAGCTTTCTTT. Encoded protein: CASSLINTEAFF.

This clone was recorded many times. This chain uses TRBV6-5 with TRBJ2-7; 8 nucleotides match TRBD2. J lost 5 bases, V lost 8 bases, and 14 bases had no gene match. Germline CDR1 reads MNHEY; CDR2 reads SVGAGI. The CDR3 extends over 15 amino acids. CDR3 residues: CASHPWGAGDNEQYF. CDR3 in DNA: TGTGCCAGCCACCCGTGGGGAGCGGGAGACAACGAGCAGTACTTC.